The T cell receptor (beta chain) described here comes from a study of blood T cell repertoires in COVID-19. Study details: Samples of COVID-19 (acute and convalescent) were obtained from the United States, Italy and Spain.

Some clones are missing from TCRdb's copy, which holds only in-frame ones; the method was immunoSEQ multiplex PCR. The table records 300,000 to 400,000 clones, approximately 87% of them present only once. The CDR3 consists of 20 residues. The germline V gene has CDR1 SGHRS and CDR2 YFSETQ. With 0 bases clipped from V and 2 bases from J, the junction kept 19 bases outside the gene matches. Input material: peripheral blood. The receptor comes from a woman between 45 and 65 years old with active or convalescent COVID-19. The chain carries TRBV5-1 and TRBJ2-7; 8 positions match TRBD1. The DNA for the CDR3 is TGCGCCAGCAGCTTGGCGCTAAAGCTTAAGGACAGGGTCTTCACCTACGAGCAGTACTTC. Translated, it gives CASSLALKLKDRVFTYEQYF.